This T cell receptor beta chain was obtained from a study of T cell responses to AZD1222 COVID-19 vaccine. Across the study: Recipients boosted at about 4 weeks or about 12 weeks are pooled. Regarding the study as a whole: Donors were chiefly white British, with a greater number of females, and clonal diversity was perhaps underestimated.

The V and J ends lost 3 bases and 8 bases respectively, with 18 bases between them. The germline V gene encodes CDR1 SGDLS and CDR2 YYNGEE. CDR3 length: 14 amino acids. Comment on this clone: Its specificity is unknown.

The method was immunoSEQ multiplex PCR; TCRdb's version includes in-frame clones alone and lacks a portion of them. Here the sample spans roughly 120,000 clones, roughly 87% being singletons. Sequenced here: peripheral blood, sampled on day 0 of AZD1222 vaccination. The J gene is TRBJ2-7, the V gene TRBV9; no reliable D call. The sequence came from an adult in good health. CDR3 amino acids: CASSALISARKQYF. The CDR3 DNA follows: TGTGCCAGCAGCGCCCTGATTTCGGCCCGCAAGCAGTACTTC.